The 24 T cell receptor beta chains given below trace back to one sample, sequenced in a study of identical twins. Each CDR3 protein gets one entry after TCRdb re-called the 5' RACE reads with MiXCR. The sample carries roughly 1.6 million distinct CDR3 sequences, less than 40% recorded once. Sequenced material: cord blood. Source of these receptors: a newborn girl in good health.

A word on this clonotype: At one end the junction does not follow the germline gene, possibly because of a read error. The DNA for the CDR3 is TGCAGTGTTAGAGGGACAGGGTCCAACGAGCAGTACTTC. It yields the protein CSVRGTGSNEQYF. The V gene is TRBV20-1, the J gene TRBJ2-7; 9 nucleotides align to TRBD1. Germline V gene sequence: CDR1 DFQATT, CDR2 SNEGSKA (reference sequence). The CDR3 loop spans 13 amino acids.

The sample holds one count of this clonotype. The chain joins TRBV14 to TRBJ2-3; D may be TRBD2 (5 bases). This CDR3 has 15 amino acids. Germline CDR1 reads SGHDN; CDR2 reads FVKESK. Trimming cost V 0 bases and J 2 bases, with 9 bases left between them. The CDR3 bases are TGTGCCAGCAGCCAAGAGGATGACTACACAGATACGCAGTATTTT. This translates into CASSQEDDYTDTQYF.

This clonotype has more than one count but fewer than ten. This chain joins TRBV7-2 and TRBJ1-6; 7 nucleotides match TRBD1. CDR1 SGHTA and CDR2 FQGNSA come from the germline V gene. The CDR3 extends over 15 amino acids. The junction had 2 bases not matched to a gene; V was cut back by 0 bases and J by 6 bases. The CDR3, as DNA: TGTGCCAGCAGCTTAGCGGGACAGCTTAATTCACCCCTCCACTTT. Encoded protein: CASSLAGQLNSPLHF.

This clonotype turned up a few times. The V gene is TRBV12-3 or TRBV12-4, the J gene TRBJ2-6; D is undetermined. The CDR3 is 15 residues long. Trimming removed 3 bases at V and 0 bases at J, with 6 bases between. CDR3: CASSFSHSGANVLTF. CDR3 DNA: TGTGCCAGCAGTTTCTCCCACTCTGGGGCCAACGTCCTGACTTTC.

This clonotype has just a few counts. The chain combines TRBV7-2 with TRBJ2-7; D not certain. CDR3 size: 15 residues. Deletions cut 2 bases from V and 0 bases from J, with 11 bases between. Looked up from germline, CDR1 is SGHTA and CDR2 is FQGNSA. The chain's CDR3 is CASSLHDQYSYEQYF. The CDR3 region has the DNA TGTGCCAGCAGCTTACACGACCAATACTCCTACGAGCAGTACTTC. Full variable domain (outside the CDR3, taken from reference TRBV7-2 and TRBJ2-7): GAGVSQSPSNKVTEKGKDVELRCDPISGHTALYWYRQSLGQGLEFLIYFQGNSAPDKSGLPSDRFSAERTGGSVSTLTIQRTQQEDSAVYLCASSLHDQYSYEQYFGPGTRLTVT.

The chain joins TRBV25-1 to TRBJ2-7; D gene unclear. CDR1 is MGHDK and CDR2 is SYGVNS in the germline V gene. V was cut by 4 bases and J by 0 bases, with 10 bases left in between. This CDR3 contains 14 residues. The CDR3 DNA reads TGTGCCAGCAGTGGCAATACCCTCTCCTACGAGCAGTACTTC. It encodes CASSGNTLSYEQYF.

The rearrangement uses TRBV19 and TRBJ2-7; TRBD2 aligns across 11 bases. CDR3 length: 14 amino acids. V lost 5 bases, J lost 7 bases, and 7 bases stayed unmatched. Per germline, CDR1 LNHDA and CDR2 SQIVND (reference sequence). DNA of the CDR3: TGTGCCAGTAGTGTGGGGACTAGCGGCAATGAGCAGTACTTC. Amino acids: CASSVGTSGNEQYF.

In this sample, this clonotype turned up a few times. The CDR3: CASRKTRQGYAFF. CDR3 bases: TGTGCCAGCAGAAAAACCCGGCAGGGATACGCTTTCTTT. The chain employs TRBV7-2 and TRBJ1-1, with D perhaps matching TRBD1 (5 bases). Germline CDR1 reads SGHTA; CDR2 reads FQGNSA. Trimming removed 6 bases from V and 11 bases from J, with 19 bases in between. The CDR3 extends over 13 amino acids.

This clonotype was counted ten times or more. V usage is TRBV4-2 and J usage is TRBJ2-3; TRBD2 aligns across 10 bases. J gave up 6 bases and V 1 base, and 4 bases lay outside the gene matches. The CDR3 is made up of 15 amino acids. Per the germline V gene, CDR1 is LGHNA and CDR2 is YNFKEQ. Here the CDR3 reads CASSQASGSYDTQYF. The DNA of the CDR3 is TGTGCCAGCAGCCAAGCTAGCGGGAGTTACGATACGCAGTATTTT.

This clonotype was picked up a small number of times. J is TRBJ2-5 and V is TRBV12-3 or TRBV12-4, with 7 positions matching TRBD2. This CDR3 is built from 15 residues. After removal of 5 bases from V and 1 base from J, the junction contained 7 bases not matched to a gene. The CDR3 reads CASSGPGGPQETQYF. DNA of the CDR3: TGTGCCAGCAGTGGCCCGGGAGGCCCCCAAGAGACCCAGTACTTC.

The genes are TRBV20-1 and TRBJ2-1, with TRBD2 identical over 12 bases. With 1 base clipped from V and 0 bases from J, the junction kept 10 bases outside the gene matches. Germline loops: CDR1 DFQATT, CDR2 SNEGSKA (reference sequence). This CDR3 has 19 amino acids. The CDR3 loop reads CSARVGLAGGPGSYNEQFF. Written as DNA, the CDR3 is TGCAGTGCTAGAGTAGGGCTAGCGGGAGGGCCTGGCTCCTACAATGAGCAGTTCTTC.

This clonotype has a count of ten or more. This rearrangement joins TRBV3-1 to TRBJ2-3; TRBD1 is a possible D gene (5 bases). CDR1 LGHDT and CDR2 YNNKEL come from the germline V gene (reference sequence). The CDR3 extends over 16 amino acids. V was trimmed by 1 base and J by 2 bases, leaving 13 bases between them. In nucleotides, the CDR3 is TGTGCCAGCAGCCAAGGGGGCCAGCGTCCCACAGATACGCAGTATTTT. This gives the protein CASSQGGQRPTDTQYF.

The chain has TRBV5-1 and TRBJ2-2; 7 bases are shared with TRBD1. Trimming cost V 1 base and J 5 bases; bases outside gene matches: 8. Germline V gene sequence: CDR1 SGHRS, CDR2 YFSETQ. This CDR3 spans 16 amino acids. CDR3 in amino acids: CASSLPDRVRTGELFF. The CDR3 bases are TGCGCCAGCAGCTTGCCTGACAGGGTTCGGACCGGGGAGCTGTTTTTT.

The chain uses TRBV20-1 and TRBJ1-4; a possible D gene is TRBD1 (6 bases). V was shortened by 7 bases and J by 5 bases, with 20 bases between the two germline ends. CDR1 and CDR2 from the germline V gene are DFQATT and SNEGSKA (reference sequence). The CDR3 sequence is 15 residues long. The CDR3 DNA reads TGCAGTGTCCCGACAGGACGAAGGCTAAATGAAAAACTGTTTTTT. It translates to CSVPTGRRLNEKLFF.

The genes are TRBV21-1 and TRBJ1-1; TRBD1 is taken as the D call from the table, unchecked against the DNA. TRBV21-1 constitutes a pseudogene. This CDR3 spans 18 amino acids. The CDR3 DNA sequence: TGTGCCAGCAGCAAAGAAGGGGAAACAGGGCACAAGAGGACTGAAGCTTTCTTT. Amino acids: CASSKEGETGHKRTEAFF.

This chain joins TRBV5-1 and TRBJ1-2; TRBD1 aligns across 7 bases. J was trimmed by 4 bases and V by 3 bases; bases with no gene match: 6. The CDR3 totals 14 residues. CDR1 is SGHRS and CDR2 is YFSETQ in the germline V gene. For the CDR3, the DNA is TGCGCCAGCAGCTACGGGGACAGCCCCTATGGCTACACCTTC. As protein: CASSYGDSPYGYTF.

The DNA of the CDR3 is TGTGCCTGGAGGGGGACAGGGAACACTGAAGCTTTCTTT. Translation: CAWRGTGNTEAFF. The chain is built from TRBV30 and TRBJ1-1, with TRBD1 identical over 8 bases. The V gene end was trimmed by 3 bases and the J gene end by 1 base; junction bases not matched to a gene: 1. The CDR3 spans 13 residues. Germline V lookup: CDR1 GTSNPN, CDR2 SVGIG (reference sequence).

The V and J genes are TRBV20-1 and TRBJ2-5, with D tentatively TRBD2 (5 bases). The CDR3 contains 16 residues. Between the trimmed V and J ends, which lost 3 bases and 5 bases, there was a span of 22 bases. In germline, CDR1 is DFQATT, CDR2 SNEGSKA (reference sequence). CDR3 loop: CSARPFPPRRGETQYF. The CDR3 bases are TGCAGTGCTAGGCCATTTCCTCCGCGCAGAGGGGAGACCCAGTACTTC.

This clonotype was observed at least ten times. The J gene is TRBJ2-1, the V gene TRBV6-2 or TRBV6-3; 7 bases fit TRBD2. The CDR3 loop spans 12 amino acids. From germline, CDR1 is MNHEY and CDR2 SVGEGT. The trim removed 6 bases at V and 8 bases at J, leaving 4 bases unmatched. This CDR3 reads CASSRLAHEQFF. The CDR3 nucleotides are TGTGCCAGCAGCAGACTAGCCCATGAGCAGTTCTTC.

This clonotype was recorded a few times. This rearrangement joins TRBV29-1 to TRBJ2-3; perhaps D is TRBD1 or TRBD2 (7 bases each). Germline V gene sequence: CDR1 SQVTM, CDR2 ANQGSEA. Trimming pared 6 bases from V and 3 bases from J, leaving 13 bases between. This CDR3 region has 13 residues. Here the CDR3 DNA reads TGCAGCGTGACAGGGAGGGGGACAGATACGCAGTATTTT. Protein sequence: CSVTGRGTDTQYF.

The CDR3 is CASSQESSGGLLYNEQFF. The CDR3 coding sequence is TGTGCCAGCAGCCAAGAGTCTAGCGGGGGCCTGCTCTACAATGAGCAGTTCTTC. The chain has TRBV4-2 and TRBJ2-1; 10 positions agree with TRBD2. Germline CDR1 LGHNA, CDR2 YNFKEQ. Trimming removed 0 bases from V and 3 bases from J; junction bases left unmatched: 8. The CDR3 runs to 18 residues.

The table lists this clonotype with a few counts. J is TRBJ2-7 and V is TRBV14, with TRBD2 matching over 10 bases. Germline V lookup: CDR1 SGHDN, CDR2 FVKESK. Trimming at V came to 2 bases and at J to 3 bases, leaving 7 bases not matched to a gene. CDR3 size: 16 residues. The CDR3 reads CASSQTFGLAVYEQYF. The CDR3 nucleotides read TGTGCCAGCAGCCAAACCTTTGGACTAGCGGTCTACGAGCAGTACTTC.

The rearrangement links TRBV12-3 or TRBV12-4 to TRBJ1-2, with a possible D match to TRBD1 (5 bases). Between the trimmed V and J ends, which lost 5 bases and 4 bases, there was a span of 14 bases. This CDR3 region has 14 residues. In DNA, the CDR3 is TGTGCCAGCAGTCCTCTTGGGGGGACCTATGGCTACACCTTC. Protein sequence: CASSPLGGTYGYTF.

The rearrangement uses TRBV7-2 and TRBJ2-1; TRBD1 is a possible D gene (5 bases). Trimming took off 1 base at V and 5 bases at J, with 12 bases between the two ends. CDR3 size: 15 residues. Germline CDR1 reads SGHTA; CDR2 reads FQGNSA. CDR3 nucleotides: TGTGCCAGCAGCTTAGGCTCAGGGTCCCACAATGAGCAGTTCTTC. Amino acid sequence: CASSLGSGSHNEQFF.